These T cell receptor beta chains were read from a single sample in a study of blood T cell repertoires in COVID-19. Using immunoSEQ multiplex PCR, the repertoire was profiled, and TCRdb retains in-frame clones only, with some absent. Of roughly 280,000 clones listed, about 90% are singletons. The material sequenced was peripheral blood. The source of these receptors is a woman in her fifties or sixties who had recovered from COVID-19. The CDR3 runs from the conserved cysteine through the conserved F or W. Each record gives: J gene, V gene, CDR3 length, D gene, clone size, CDR3 DNA, CDR3 protein. The D gene is left open where the match is weak. Size values are once, few and many counts, or a class for expanded clones, and some rows have none.

TRBJ1-1 | TRBV6-2/TRBV6-3 | 12 | - | - | TGTGCCAGCAGTGGTCAGGGAATCTCAGCTTTCTTT | CASSGQGISAFF
TRBJ1-5 | TRBV18 | 14 | TRBD1 | - | TGTGCCAGCTCACCGGGACAGTTTGACCAGCCCCAGCATTTT | CASSPGQFDQPQHF
TRBJ2-7 | TRBV27 | 15 | TRBD1 | - | TGTGCCAGCACGTCCTGGACAGGGCCCTCCTACGAGCAGTACTTC | CASTSWTGPSYEQYF
TRBJ1-2 | TRBV29-1 | 15 | - | - | TGCAGCGTTGTGATTCCCCAGGGAATAGGTCGTGGCTACACCTTC | CSVVIPQGIGRGYTF
TRBJ2-3 | TRBV20-1 | 18 | - | - | TGCAGTGCTAGTAACGGCGAGTCGGGGAATAGAGTCACAGATACGCAGTATTTT | CSASNGESGNRVTDTQYF
TRBJ2-3 | TRBV4-1 | 15 | - | - | TGCGCCAGCAGCCAGCGCAGCGTGGGCACAGATACGCAGTATTTT | CASSQRSVGTDTQYF
TRBJ2-7 | TRBV11-2 | 16 | - | - | TGTGCCAGCAGCTTAAATCGATGGGGGAGGACCTACGAGCAGTACTTC | CASSLNRWGRTYEQYF
TRBJ2-2 | TRBV20-1 | 13 | - | - | TGCAGTGCCAGTGACATGAACACCGGGGAGCTGTTTTTT | CSASDMNTGELFF
TRBJ1-2 | TRBV6-6 | 14 | - | - | TGTGCCAGCAGTTATCGTCGGGCTAACTATGGCTACACCTTC | CASSYRRANYGYTF
TRBJ2-7 | TRBV7-2 | 17 | TRBD2 | once | TGTGCCAGCAGCTCACCATGGACTAGCGGGAGGGCCCACGAGCAGTACTTC | CASSSPWTSGRAHEQYF
TRBJ1-1 | TRBV28 | 16 | - | - | TGTGCCAGCAGTTTACGTACAGTTTACATGAACACTGAAGCTTTCTTT | CASSLRTVYMNTEAFF
TRBJ2-1 | TRBV19 | 15 | - | - | TGTGCCAGTAGTTTACTCTCCCTCTCCTACAATGAGCAGTTCTTC | CASSLLSLSYNEQFF
TRBJ1-1 | TRBV11-1 | 11 | - | - | TGTGCCAGCAGCCGAGGGTCTGAAGCTTTCTTT | CASSRGSEAFF
TRBJ1-1 | TRBV2 | 11 | - | few | TGTGCCAGCTTAGGGGCTACTGAAGCTTTCTTT | CASLGATEAFF
TRBJ1-2 | TRBV7-2 | 17 | TRBD1 | - | TGTGCCAGCAGCTCCACAGGGGGCGCCGGGTTTAACTATGGCTACACCTTC | CASSSTGGAGFNYGYTF
TRBJ1-2 | TRBV30 | 15 | TRBD1 | once | TGTGCCTGGAACCGGGACAGGGTGAGGGACTATGGCTACACCTTC | CAWNRDRVRDYGYTF
TRBJ2-5 | TRBV11-2 | 14 | TRBD2 | - | TGTGCCAGCAGCTTCACTAGCGGGGCAGAGACCCAGTACTTC | CASSFTSGAETQYF
TRBJ2-7 | TRBV4-2 | 15 | - | - | TGTGCCAGCAGCCAAGAAATTTACAGCTCCTACGAGCAGTACTTC | CASSQEIYSSYEQYF
TRBJ2-1 | TRBV7-9 | 16 | TRBD2 | once | TGTGCCAGCAGCTCCGGGACTAGCGGGGCCTACAATGAGCAGTTCTTC | CASSSGTSGAYNEQFF
TRBJ2-1 | TRBV5-1 | 13 | - | few | TGCGCCAGCACCATAGGACAGAACAATGAGCAGTTCTTC | CASTIGQNNEQFF
TRBJ2-1 | TRBV9 | 13 | TRBD2 | - | TGTGCCAGCGGACTAGCGGGTTACAATGAGCAGTTCTTC | CASGLAGYNEQFF
TRBJ1-1 | TRBV6-2/TRBV6-3 | 13 | - | - | TGTGCCAGCAGCGGCCTAGAGCGCACTGAAGCTTTCTTT | CASSGLERTEAFF
TRBJ1-2 | TRBV28 | 11 | - | - | TGTGCCAGCACGGGGATGAGGGGCTACACCTTC | CASTGMRGYTF
TRBJ2-2 | TRBV5-1 | 14 | - | - | TGCGCCAGCAGCTTGAAACAGCTCACCGGGGAGCTGTTTTTT | CASSLKQLTGELFF
TRBJ1-2 | TRBV28 | 12 | - | - | TGTGCCAGCAGTAGTTACAGGTCGGGCTACACCTTC | CASSSYRSGYTF